These 10 T cell receptor beta chains originate from one sample sequenced in a study of T cells in Graves' hyperthyroidism and ophthalmopathy. Amplification of TCR beta CDR3 regions was performed using RNA transcripts as template. A first-round RT-PCR of the TCR CDR3 used the HTBI primer set. TCRdb re-analysed the multiplex PCR reads in MiXCR, keeping a single row per CDR3 protein. The sample carries some 98,000 distinct CDR3 sequences, roughly 39% recorded once. Sequenced sample: peripheral blood or thyroid tissue (not recorded which). Receptor source: a woman aged 25 to 39 with Graves' hyperthyroidism.

Many counts were recorded for this clonotype. The V gene is TRBV6-1, the J gene TRBJ2-3; D may be TRBD1 or TRBD2 (5 bases each). The V end was cut by 4 bases, the J end by 4 bases, with 12 bases between. The CDR3 sequence is 14 residues long. Germline CDR1 is MNHNS and CDR2 is SASEGT. The CDR3 reads CASSGQGAPDTQYF. The CDR3 DNA is TGTGCCAGCAGTGGGCAGGGAGCGCCAGATACGCAGTATTTT.

This rearrangement joins TRBV11-1 to TRBJ2-1; no definite D call. This CDR3 has 12 residues. Trimming removed 6 bases from V and 9 bases from J, with 12 bases in between. Per germline, CDR1 SGHAT and CDR2 FQDESV (reference sequence). For the CDR3, the DNA is TGTGCCAGCAGTTTCAGGATAGGTGAGCAGTTCTTC. Amino acid sequence: CASSFRIGEQFF.

In its sample, this clonotype was seen many times. The chain links TRBV11-2 to TRBJ2-5; weak D call: TRBD2 (5 bases). The CDR3 consists of 13 residues. Germline lookup yields CDR1 SGHAT and CDR2 FQNNGV. The V end was cut by 5 bases, the J end by 5 bases, with 12 bases between. The CDR3 nucleotides read TGTGCCAGCAGCCCACCTAGGGAGGAGACCCAGTACTTC. Protein: CASSPPREETQYF.

This clonotype has more than one count but fewer than ten. V is TRBV15 and J is TRBJ2-2; 16 nucleotides agree with TRBD2. V trimming: 3 bases; J trimming: 6 bases; junction bases outside the gene matches: 1. Per germline, CDR1 LNHNV and CDR2 YYDKDF (reference sequence). The CDR3 contains 16 residues. The CDR3 nucleotides are TGTGCCACCAGCAGGGGGACTAGCGGGAGGGCCGGGGAGCTGTTTTTT. It is translated as CATSRGTSGRAGELFF.

This clonotype was seen a single time. V is TRBV11-2 and J is TRBJ1-2; no clear D. This CDR3 spans 13 amino acids. V gave up 6 bases and J gave up 8 bases, with 16 bases separating them. Looked up from germline, CDR1 is SGHAT and CDR2 is FQNNGV. The CDR3 here is CASSYTTGGGYTF. The DNA of the CDR3 is TGTGCCAGCAGTTACACGACGGGAGGCGGCTACACCTTC.

This clonotype was counted ten times or more. This chain links TRBV2 with TRBJ2-2; perhaps D is TRBD1 or TRBD2 (6 bases each). The CDR3 is made up of 13 amino acids. The germline gives CDR1 SNHLY, CDR2 FYNNEI. V dropped 11 bases and J dropped 3 bases, with 13 bases sitting between them. The CDR3 loop reads CAGLQGDTGELFF. DNA of the CDR3: TGTGCCGGACTACAGGGAGACACCGGGGAGCTGTTTTTT. Drawing the rest from reference TRBV2 and TRBJ2-2, the complete variable domain is EPEVTQTPSHQVTQMGQEVILRCVPISNHLYFYWYRQILGQKVEFLVSFYNNEISEKSEIFDDQFSVERPDGSNFTLKIRSTKLEDSAMYFCAGLQGDTGELFFGEGSRLTVL.

In this sample, this clonotype turned up many times. The chain employs TRBV9 and TRBJ1-1; weak D call: TRBD1 (5 bases). The CDR3 consists of 15 residues. The V gene lost 4 bases and the J gene lost 4 bases, with 17 bases spanning the gap. Per the germline V gene, CDR1 is SGDLS and CDR2 is YYNGEE. The CDR3 coding sequence is TGTGCCAGCAGCTCCCCCGGGACCGCGGGCACTGAAGCTTTCTTT. It is translated as CASSSPGTAGTEAFF.

Ten or more counts support this clonotype. V gene TRBV6-5 combines with J gene TRBJ1-2, with 9 bases fitting TRBD1. J was trimmed by 2 bases and V by 5 bases; bases with no gene match: 6. Germline V lookup: CDR1 MNHEY, CDR2 SVGAGI. This CDR3 has 15 amino acids. The CDR3 here is CASSPGQGRNYGYTF. CDR3 nucleotides: TGTGCCAGCAGTCCCGGACAGGGGCGAAACTATGGCTACACCTTC.

In this sample, this clonotype turned up many times. This sequence joins TRBV7-9 and TRBJ2-5, with D perhaps TRBD1 or TRBD2 (5 bases each). The CDR3 length is 15 residues. V was pared by 11 bases and J by 7 bases, with 26 bases between. The germline gives CDR1 SEHNR, CDR2 FQNEAQ (reference sequence). CDR3 DNA sequence: TGTGCCTGGAGCTCCCCCGGGACCCCGCCATGGACCCAGTACTTC. Translated: CAWSSPGTPPWTQYF.

This clonotype occurred many times. V is TRBV19 and J is TRBJ2-7; the D is unclear. CDR3 size: 11 residues. Trimming shortened V by 1 base and J by 6 bases, and 4 bases separated the two germline ends. Germline V lookup: CDR1 LNHDA, CDR2 SQIVND (reference sequence). The CDR3, as DNA: TGTGCCAGTAGTATAGGGGTCGAGCAGTACTTC. Its translation: CASSIGVEQYF.